Presented here are 5 T cell receptor beta chains from one specimen sequenced in a study of vaccination and CD4 T cells after COVID-19. Cultured CD4+ T cells had their DNA profiled by the Oncomine TCR Beta short-read assay. TCRdb re-called the PCR reads through MiXCR, storing one row per CDR3 protein. The sample yields around 21,000 distinct CDR3 sequences, roughly 40% seen once. Time point specified: late sampling 161 to 241 days after vaccination in a few convalescent patients. As to treatment: approximately 11-day PBMC culture with coronavirus spike peptide pools or control peptides (ViraFEST assay). No antigen has been assigned to these receptors. Here the sequenced sample was CD4+ T cells from blood, cultured in vitro, taken about 7 months after SARS-CoV-2 vaccination. The receptors come from a human donor who had recovered from COVID-19.

V and J are TRBV20-1 and TRBJ2-1, with 13 bases lining up with TRBD2. This CDR3 contains 14 residues. The V gene's germline CDR1 is DFQATT and CDR2 SNEGSKA (reference sequence). Germline trimming cut 3 bases from V and 6 bases from J; bases unmatched to any gene: 2. Written as DNA, the CDR3 is TGCAGTGCTAGCGGACTAGCGGGAGTCAATGAGCAGTTCTTC. Protein: CSASGLAGVNEQFF.

The rearrangement joins TRBV5-6 to TRBJ2-1, with 8 bases matching TRBD2. Germline CDR1 reads SGHDT; CDR2 reads YYEEEE. With 2 bases clipped from V and 4 bases from J, the junction kept 2 bases outside the gene matches. The CDR3 totals 14 residues. For the CDR3, the DNA is TGTGCCAGCAGCTTACCGGGGGGGTACAATGAGCAGTTCTTC. It specifies CASSLPGGYNEQFF.

The genes are TRBV6-1 and TRBJ1-5; 8 nucleotides line up with TRBD1. The trim removed 6 bases at V and 7 bases at J, leaving 8 bases unmatched. The CDR3 contains 14 residues. Germline V gene sequence: CDR1 MNHNS, CDR2 SASEGT. Here the CDR3 DNA reads TGTGCCAGCAGCCCGGACAGGGTAAGCCAGCCCCAGCATTTT. Residues: CASSPDRVSQPQHF.

V and J are TRBV10-3 and TRBJ1-3; no clear D. In germline, CDR1 is ENHRY, CDR2 SYGVKD. CDR3 length: 14 residues. Trimming removed 7 bases at V and 4 bases at J, with 14 bases between. The CDR3 DNA follows: TGTGCCATCACCCCTTTCGCGGTAGGAAACACCATATATTTT. It yields the protein CAITPFAVGNTIYF.

V is TRBV20-1 and J is TRBJ2-7; weak D call: TRBD2 (6 bases). Germline CDR1 is DFQATT and CDR2 is SNEGSKA (reference sequence). The CDR3 spans 16 residues. Between the trimmed V and J ends, which lost 3 bases and 2 bases, there was a span of 20 bases. CDR3 sequence: CSASGRGAFVAYEQYF. The CDR3 coding sequence is TGCAGTGCTAGTGGGCGGGGTGCTTTTGTGGCCTACGAGCAGTACTTC.